These T cell receptor beta chains were read from a single sample in a study of shared clonotypes between healthy human individuals. The method was immunoSEQ multiplex PCR; TCRdb's version includes in-frame clones alone and lacks a portion of them. Of around 640,000 clones in the sample, 96% were seen once. The sample consisted of naive CD8+ T cells sorted from blood. The source of these receptors is a woman in her thirties in good health. Both conserved end residues are part of each CDR3. The D gene is left open where the match is weak. Only part of the rows carry a size: once, few, many, or a class if the clone is expanded.

D gene: TRBD1; J gene: TRBJ2-7; clone size: .; V gene: TRBV5-4; CDR3 protein: CASRGGSRPSYEQYF; CDR3 DNA: TGTGCCAGCCGAGGGGGCAGCAGGCCCTCCTACGAGCAGTACTTC
D gene: TRBD1; J gene: TRBJ2-5; clone size: .; V gene: TRBV11-2; CDR3 protein: CASSLGAGGETQYF; CDR3 DNA: TGTGCCAGCAGCTTAGGGGCAGGGGGCGAGACCCAGTACTTC
D gene: .; J gene: TRBJ1-2; clone size: once; V gene: TRBV11-2; CDR3 protein: CASSLGAGTNYGYTF; CDR3 DNA: TGTGCCAGCAGCTTAGGGGCCGGAACTAACTATGGCTACACCTTC
D gene: TRBD2; J gene: TRBJ2-7; clone size: .; V gene: TRBV7-2; CDR3 protein: CASSLLAGPSYEQYF; CDR3 DNA: TGTGCCAGCAGCTTATTAGCGGGTCCCTCCTACGAGCAGTACTTC
D gene: .; J gene: TRBJ2-5; clone size: .; V gene: TRBV2; CDR3 protein: CASSGGFEETQYF; CDR3 DNA: TGTGCCAGCAGTGGGGGATTTGAAGAGACCCAGTACTTC
D gene: .; J gene: TRBJ2-7; clone size: .; V gene: TRBV6-1; CDR3 protein: CASSEGSEGPYEQYF; CDR3 DNA: TGTGCCAGCAGTGAAGGTTCTGAGGGGCCCTACGAGCAGTACTTC
D gene: .; J gene: TRBJ2-5; clone size: .; V gene: TRBV27; CDR3 protein: CASRRGRETQYF; CDR3 DNA: TGTGCCAGCCGGCGGGGGCGGGAGACCCAGTACTTC
D gene: .; J gene: TRBJ1-5; clone size: .; V gene: TRBV28; CDR3 protein: CASRRGYSNQPQHF; CDR3 DNA: TGTGCCAGCAGAAGGGGGTATAGCAATCAGCCCCAGCATTTT
D gene: .; J gene: TRBJ1-2; clone size: .; V gene: TRBV6-5; CDR3 protein: CASWEGSGYTF; CDR3 DNA: TGTGCCAGCTGGGAGGGATCTGGCTACACCTTC
D gene: TRBD2; J gene: TRBJ2-7; clone size: .; V gene: TRBV29-1; CDR3 protein: CSVSSGRALEQYF; CDR3 DNA: TGCAGCGTTTCTAGCGGGAGGGCCTTGGAGCAGTACTTC
D gene: .; J gene: TRBJ2-7; clone size: once; V gene: TRBV27; CDR3 protein: CASSLSFWTREQYF; CDR3 DNA: TGTGCCAGCAGTTTAAGCTTCTGGACCCGCGAGCAGTACTTC
D gene: .; J gene: TRBJ2-7; clone size: .; V gene: TRBV13; CDR3 protein: CASSLDGVYEQYF; CDR3 DNA: TGTGCCAGCAGCTTAGACGGGGTATACGAGCAGTACTTC
D gene: TRBD2; J gene: TRBJ2-1; clone size: .; V gene: TRBV28; CDR3 protein: CASSLLLAGYNEQFF; CDR3 DNA: TGTGCCAGCAGTTTATTGCTAGCGGGGTACAATGAGCAGTTCTTC
D gene: .; J gene: TRBJ1-1; clone size: .; V gene: TRBV6-6; CDR3 protein: CASSYSLIGQNEAFF; CDR3 DNA: TGTGCCAGCAGTTACTCCCTAATCGGTCAGAATGAAGCTTTCTTT